This TCR beta chain originates from a study of control samples from healthy donors and cancer patients. The germline gives CDR1 MNHNY, CDR2 SVGAGI (reference sequence). The CDR3 length is 16 residues. Unmatched junction bases numbered 12, after V lost 8 bases and J lost 8 bases. This table comes from immunoSEQ multiplex PCR, and its TCRdb copy is limited to in-frame clones, with some not included. This table holds approximately 140,000 clones, 91% found once. The chain recombines TRBV6-6 with TRBJ1-6; 10 bases match TRBD1. The TCR originated in a man aged 18 to 29 in good health. The sequenced sample consisted of blood. The CDR3 sequence: CASLSGTGASDSPLHF. The CDR3 bases are TGTGCCAGCCTATCGGGGACAGGGGCTTCGGATTCACCCCTCCACTTT.